Here is one T cell receptor beta chain with its context. Antigen specificity is unknown. Here immunoSEQ multiplex PCR was the method, and the copy in TCRdb shows in-frame clones only, minus some. The sample has about 990,000 clones; approximately 80% are singletons. The data derive from a study of shared clonotypes between healthy human individuals. Study-wide results and limits: Donor scarcity curtailed the genetic and exposure-history diversity represented herein.

CDR1 is SGHTA and CDR2 is FQGTGA in the germline V gene. Deletions cut 4 bases from V and 5 bases from J, with 11 bases between. The CDR3 covers 13 residues. V and J are TRBV7-3 and TRBJ2-5; D is undetermined. Sequencing was done on a sample of memory CD4+ T cells from PBMCs. Sample subset: CD45RA-negative fraction. The TCR sequence derives from a man aged 18-30 years in good health. Some clones in this sample may be carry-over from other donors' samples. CDR3 amino acids: CASSSDDGETQYF. CDR3 sequence (DNA): TGTGCCAGCAGCTCGGACGACGGGGAGACCCAGTACTTC.